This TCR beta chain comes out of a study of type 1 regulatory T cells. Whole-study context: This in vitro CD4 product, T-allo10, is enriched for Tr1 cells and alloantigen-specific.

This CDR3 spans 15 amino acids. V lost 4 bases to trimming and J lost 0 bases, with 12 bases between them. The germline CDR1 and CDR2 sequences are SQVTM and ANQGSEA. TCRdb re-called the reads with MiXCR, one entry per CDR3 protein. Of approximately 20,000 distinct CDR3 sequences listed, roughly 10% are singletons. This clonotype was seen only a few times. V and J are TRBV29-1 and TRBJ2-2; D not resolved. The TCR originated in a human donor in good health. The material sequenced was CD4+ T cells, either the whole sample or a sorted fraction (not recorded which). The CDR3 region has the DNA TGCAGCGTTGTGGTAGGTCAGACGAACACCGGGGAGCTGTTTTTT. It is translated as CSVVVGQTNTGELFF.